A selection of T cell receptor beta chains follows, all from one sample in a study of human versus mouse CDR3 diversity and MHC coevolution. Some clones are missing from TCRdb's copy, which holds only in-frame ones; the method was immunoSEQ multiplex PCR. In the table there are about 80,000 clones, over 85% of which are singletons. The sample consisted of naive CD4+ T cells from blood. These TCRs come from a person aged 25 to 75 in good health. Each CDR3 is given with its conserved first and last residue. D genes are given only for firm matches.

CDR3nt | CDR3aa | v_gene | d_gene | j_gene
TGTGCCAGCAGCTGGACAGGGGGGATCAATCAGCCCCAGCATTTT | CASSWTGGINQPQHF | TRBV6-5 | TRBD1 | TRBJ1-5
TGTGCCAGCAGTCCGATCCTTCGACAGGGCCAGGGGGAGTACTTC | CASSPILRQGQGEYF | TRBV28 | TRBD1 | TRBJ2-7
TGTGCCAGCAGCTTACTAGCGGGAGGGCCCTACGAGCAGTACTTC | CASSLLAGGPYEQYF | TRBV11-2 | TRBD2 | TRBJ2-7
TGTGCCAGCTCACCGAACTCTCGGGAGAACACTGAAGCTTTCTTT | CASSPNSRENTEAFF | TRBV18 | . | TRBJ1-1
TGTGCCAGCAGCTCAGGGCCGAGGCCCACAGGGGCTTCCGAGCAGTACTTC | CASSSGPRPTGASEQYF | TRBV9 | TRBD1 | TRBJ2-7
TGCAGCGTTGATCACGGAGTAGTCCGGGATGAGCAGTTCTTC | CSVDHGVVRDEQFF | TRBV29-1 | . | TRBJ2-1
TGTGCCAGCAGCGTAGAACCAGAGGGTACGTACGAGCAGTACTTC | CASSVEPEGTYEQYF | TRBV9 | . | TRBJ2-7
TGTGCCAGCAGCTTACGGTACGAGCAGTACTTC | CASSLRYEQYF | TRBV7-2 | . | TRBJ2-7
TGCGCCAGCAGCTTGACCCCTAGCGGGGTCTACAATGAGCAGTTCTTC | CASSLTPSGVYNEQFF | TRBV5-1 | TRBD2 | TRBJ2-1
TGTGCCAGCAGCCCAGGGACAGGGGGCACCGGGGAGCTGTTTTTT | CASSPGTGGTGELFF | TRBV11-3 | TRBD1 | TRBJ2-2
TGTGCCAGCAGCTCCCGAACCGGGACTGCCCTAAATGAGCAGTTCTTC | CASSSRTGTALNEQFF | TRBV7-2 | . | TRBJ2-1